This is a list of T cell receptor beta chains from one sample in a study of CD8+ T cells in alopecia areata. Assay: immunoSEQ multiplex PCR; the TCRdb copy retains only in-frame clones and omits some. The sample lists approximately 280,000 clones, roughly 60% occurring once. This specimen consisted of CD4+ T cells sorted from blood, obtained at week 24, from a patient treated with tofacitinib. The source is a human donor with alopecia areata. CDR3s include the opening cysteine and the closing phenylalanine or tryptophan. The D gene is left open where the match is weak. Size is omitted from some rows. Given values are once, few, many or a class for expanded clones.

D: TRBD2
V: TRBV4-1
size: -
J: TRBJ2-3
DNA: TGCGCCAGCAGCCAAGATCGGCTGGGACTAGCGGGGAGCACAGATACGCAGTATTTT
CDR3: CASSQDRLGLAGSTDTQYF

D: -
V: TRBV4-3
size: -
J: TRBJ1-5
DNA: TGCGCCAGCAGCCAAGTGCAGGGTTATCAGCCCCAGCATTTT
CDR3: CASSQVQGYQPQHF

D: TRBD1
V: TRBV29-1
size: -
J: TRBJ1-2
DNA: TGCAGCGTTGAAGAAGTCGCAGGGGGAACAGCTAACTATGGCTACACCTTC
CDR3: CSVEEVAGGTANYGYTF

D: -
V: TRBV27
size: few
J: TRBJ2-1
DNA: TGTGCCAGCAGTTTAAACAACTACAATGAGCAGTTCTTC
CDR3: CASSLNNYNEQFF

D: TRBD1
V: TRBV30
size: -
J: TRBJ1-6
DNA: TGTGCCTGGAGTGGGACAGGGGGCGCGTATAATTCACCCCTCCACTTT
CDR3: CAWSGTGGAYNSPLHF

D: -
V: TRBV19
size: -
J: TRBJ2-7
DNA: TGCCTTGAACAGAGCCGCCGGGGGAGTGGATCCTACGAGCAGTACTTC
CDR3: CLEQSRRGSGSYEQYF

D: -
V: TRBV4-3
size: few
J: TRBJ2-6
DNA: TGCGCCAGCAGCCAAGATTTGGGTTCGGCTGGGGCCAACGTCCTGACTTTC
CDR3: CASSQDLGSAGANVLTF

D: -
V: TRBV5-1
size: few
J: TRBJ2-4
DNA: TGCGCCAGCAGCTTGGAGGCTAGCAAAGCCAAAAACATTCAGTACTTC
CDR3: CASSLEASKAKNIQYF

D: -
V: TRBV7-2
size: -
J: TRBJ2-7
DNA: TGTGCCAGCAGCTTATCATCCTACGAGCAGTACTTC
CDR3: CASSLSSYEQYF

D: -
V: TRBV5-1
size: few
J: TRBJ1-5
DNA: TGCGCCAGCAGCCTGGGTGGTAGCAATCAGCCCCAGCATTTT
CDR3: CASSLGGSNQPQHF

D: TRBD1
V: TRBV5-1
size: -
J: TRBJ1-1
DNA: TGCGCCAGCAGCACGCGACAGGGGGAGAGGACTGAAGCTTTCTTT
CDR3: CASSTRQGERTEAFF

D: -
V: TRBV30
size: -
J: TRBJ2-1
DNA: TGTGCCTGGAGTGTAAAAAATGAGCAGTTCTTC
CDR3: CAWSVKNEQFF

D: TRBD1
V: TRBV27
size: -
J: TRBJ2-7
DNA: TGTGCCAGCAGTCTCACAGGGGGCTGGTATGGGGAGCAGTACTTC
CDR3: CASSLTGGWYGEQYF

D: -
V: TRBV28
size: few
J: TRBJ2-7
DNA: TGTGCCAGCAGCCAAGGTGGGGGCCTTTACGAGCAGTACTTC
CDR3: CASSQGGGLYEQYF